This TCR beta chain was obtained from a study of neurological immune-mediated disorders. Trimming took off 5 bases at V and 0 bases at J, with 16 bases between the two ends. The CDR3 is 16 amino acids. Germline CDR1 is SEHNR and CDR2 is FQNEAQ (reference sequence). This clonotype has ten or more counts. TCRdb re-derived calls from the 5' RACE reads in MiXCR, one entry per CDR3 protein. The sample consists of some 54,000 distinct CDR3 sequences, about 10% of them appearing once. Time point indicated: longitudinal time-point 1 (baseline). The sample was PBMCs. The origin of this receptor is a male donor with HTLV-1-associated myelopathy (HAM/TSP). The chain combines TRBV7-9 with TRBJ1-1; D not certain. The CDR3 bases are TGTGCCAGCAGCCCGTTGGGGAACTCGGTGAACACTGAAGCTTTCTTT. Its protein is CASSPLGNSVNTEAFF.